This T cell receptor beta chain was observed in a study of control samples from healthy donors and cancer patients. This clone was counted a single time. CDR1 KGHSY and CDR2 FQNENV come from the germline V gene. CDR3 length: 15 residues. V lost 0 bases and J lost 5, with 11 bases in between. Sequencing used immunoSEQ multiplex PCR; TCRdb keeps in-frame clones, though not all of them. In the table there are 130,000 or so clones, 75% to 95% of which are singletons. Sequenced: blood. The clonotype comes from a man between 18 and 35 years old in good health. The chain has TRBV16 and TRBJ1-5, with D possibly matching TRBD1 (5 bases). This chain's CDR3 is CASSQSGRHDQPQHF. The CDR3 DNA sequence: TGTGCCAGCAGCCAATCGGGACGCCATGATCAGCCCCAGCATTTT.